This is a list of T cell receptor beta chains from one sample in a study of shared clonotypes between healthy human individuals. Only in-frame clones appear in the TCRdb table, and some are missing; sequencing was by immunoSEQ multiplex PCR. The sample carries 2,100,000 or so clones, 90% to 97% recorded once. Sequencing was done on a sample of naive CD4+ T cells sorted from blood. The receptors originated from a man aged 18 to 29 in good health. Both conserved end residues are part of each CDR3. Each record gives: clone size, J gene, D gene, V gene, CDR3 DNA, CDR3 protein. The D gene is left open where the match is weak. Some rows mark clone size as missing; the rest say once, few, many or name a class of expanded clone.

size: once; J: TRBJ2-7; D: TRBD2; V: TRBV5-1; DNA: TGCGCCAGCAGCTTGCGACTAGCGGGAGACCACGAGCAGTACTTC; CDR3: CASSLRLAGDHEQYF
size: .; J: TRBJ1-6; D: .; V: TRBV7-7; DNA: TGTGCTAGCACGCGAGGCCGGGGGCCAAGGAGGAATTCACCCCTCCACTTT; CDR3: CASTRGRGPRRNSPLHF
size: .; J: TRBJ2-7; D: TRBD1; V: TRBV7-9; DNA: TGTGCCAGCAGCCCCCGGACAGGAAACTACGAGCAGTACTTC; CDR3: CASSPRTGNYEQYF
size: .; J: TRBJ2-7; D: TRBD1; V: TRBV30; DNA: TGTGCCTGGATGCACAGGGGCTACGAGCAGTACTTC; CDR3: CAWMHRGYEQYF
size: .; J: TRBJ1-2; D: .; V: TRBV19; DNA: TGTGCCAGTAGTTCCGGGACGGATGGCTACACCTTC; CDR3: CASSSGTDGYTF
size: .; J: TRBJ2-3; D: .; V: TRBV30; DNA: TGTGCCTGGAGGGGGATGGTAAGCACCAGCAGCACAGATACGCAGTATTTT; CDR3: CAWRGMVSTSSTDTQYF
size: few; J: TRBJ1-4; D: TRBD1; V: TRBV5-1; DNA: TGCGCCAGCAGCTTGGAAACAGGGGGGAATGAAAAACTGTTTTTT; CDR3: CASSLETGGNEKLFF
size: .; J: TRBJ2-1; D: .; V: TRBV2; DNA: TGTGCCAGCACGGACCGGAGCTCCTACAATGAGCAGTTCTTC; CDR3: CASTDRSSYNEQFF
size: .; J: TRBJ1-2; D: .; V: TRBV25-1; DNA: TGTGCCAGCAGTGAAAGGCAGGCCTATGGCTACACCTTC; CDR3: CASSERQAYGYTF
size: .; J: TRBJ1-1; D: .; V: TRBV2; DNA: TGTGCCAGCAGTGAGCAGGGAAGCTTGAACACTGAAGCTTTCTTT; CDR3: CASSEQGSLNTEAFF
size: .; J: TRBJ2-3; D: TRBD2; V: TRBV4-1; DNA: TGCGCCAGCAGCCCCCTATCTAGCGGGGGGGCCGTAGATACGCAGTATTTT; CDR3: CASSPLSSGGAVDTQYF
size: .; J: TRBJ2-1; D: .; V: TRBV6-5; DNA: TGTGCCAGCAGTACCGGGGAGAAGGCCTACAATGAGCAGTTCTTC; CDR3: CASSTGEKAYNEQFF
size: .; J: TRBJ1-3; D: .; V: TRBV6-1; DNA: TGTGCCAGCAGTGAAGCGCGGGCGCAGGGTTACACCATATATTTT; CDR3: CASSEARAQGYTIYF
size: .; J: TRBJ2-5; D: TRBD2; V: TRBV2; DNA: TGTGCCAGCAGCCTCGGGAGGACAGAGACCCAGTACTTC; CDR3: CASSLGRTETQYF
size: .; J: TRBJ2-7; D: TRBD2; V: TRBV7-7; DNA: TGTGCTAGCAGCTTGCGGGAGGGCGGCGAGCAGTACTTC; CDR3: CASSLREGGEQYF
size: .; J: TRBJ2-1; D: TRBD2; V: TRBV2; DNA: TGTGCCAGCAGTGAACCTAGCGGGTGGGTGTACGACAATGAGCAGTTCTTC; CDR3: CASSEPSGWVYDNEQFF
size: once; J: TRBJ1-4; D: .; V: TRBV14; DNA: TGTGCCAGCAGCCCACATCGACCAGGGGTGAATGGGGGGGATGAAAAACTGTTTTTT; CDR3: CASSPHRPGVNGGDEKLFF
size: .; J: TRBJ2-3; D: TRBD1; V: TRBV10-1; DNA: TGCGCCAGCAAACCGGGACAGGGACCCACAGATACGCAGTATTTT; CDR3: CASKPGQGPTDTQYF
size: .; J: TRBJ2-7; D: .; V: TRBV19; DNA: TGTGCCAGTGCGGACGCCTCAGGAAGCGAGCAGTACTTC; CDR3: CASADASGSEQYF
size: .; J: TRBJ2-3; D: .; V: TRBV5-1; DNA: TGCGCCAGCAGCCCGCAGGGCGATACGCAGTATTTT; CDR3: CASSPQGDTQYF
size: once; J: TRBJ2-5; D: TRBD2; V: TRBV4-3; DNA: TGCGCCAGCAGCCAAGATCTAGCGGGAGTAGAGACCCAGTACTTC; CDR3: CASSQDLAGVETQYF
size: once; J: TRBJ1-2; D: .; V: TRBV6-5; DNA: TGTGCCAGCAGTTACTCAGCAGGAGTAGGTCCGTATGGCTACACCTTC; CDR3: CASSYSAGVGPYGYTF
size: once; J: TRBJ2-3; D: .; V: TRBV6-5; DNA: TGTGCCAGCAGTTCAACTGTAGATACGCAGTATTTT; CDR3: CASSSTVDTQYF
size: .; J: TRBJ1-1; D: .; V: TRBV5-1; DNA: TGCGCCAGCAGCTTGTCGGGTATCGCTTTCTTT; CDR3: CASSLSGIAFF
size: .; J: TRBJ2-5; D: .; V: TRBV28; DNA: TGTGCCAGCAGTTTATGGAAAACCCAGTACTTC; CDR3: CASSLWKTQYF
size: .; J: TRBJ1-3; D: TRBD1; V: TRBV4-3; DNA: TGCGCCAGCAGCCAAGATCTTGTTCAGGGGGCGGCCGGAAACACCATATATTTT; CDR3: CASSQDLVQGAAGNTIYF
size: once; J: TRBJ2-3; D: TRBD2; V: TRBV19; DNA: TGTGCCAGTAGTATCTTCAGCGGGACGGATACGCAGTATTTT; CDR3: CASSIFSGTDTQYF
size: .; J: TRBJ2-3; D: .; V: TRBV9; DNA: TGTGCCAGCAGCGTCGACTATGGGACAGATACGCAGTATTTT; CDR3: CASSVDYGTDTQYF